Given below is one T cell receptor beta chain in context. The entry originates in a study of blood T cell repertoires in COVID-19. Looking at the study overall: Some COVID-19 samples were acute and others convalescent; all came from the United States, Italy and Spain. Sources were T cells, B-cell-depleted T cells, or PBMCs; the material itself was cDNA or gDNA.

Per germline, CDR1 MNHEY and CDR2 SVGEGT. V lost 0 bases and J lost 6, with 8 bases in between. The CDR3 totals 14 residues. In the study's own analysis: Amplifying reference gene primers gave estimates of nucleated cell counts. Clones were sequenced by immunoSEQ multiplex PCR, and TCRdb holds only the in-frame ones, with some missing. V, J and clone size are those of that table, while D and trimming were read from the DNA. The sample yields approximately 210,000 clones, 89% seen once. The sequence came from a woman aged 40 to 49 with acute or convalescent COVID-19. Sequenced material: peripheral blood. This chain joins TRBV6-2 or TRBV6-3 and TRBJ2-2, with unresolved D. The CDR3, as DNA: TGTGCCAGCAGTTACTCGAGTGATCCCGGGGAGCTGTTTTTT. Amino acid sequence: CASSYSSDPGELFF.